These 30 T cell receptor delta chains were all obtained from the same sample, sequenced in a study of gamma-delta T cells after stem cell transplantation. TCRdb re-called the RT-PCR reads using CATT. The table lists over a thousand delta-chain clones, around two fifths of them singletons. Specimen: gamma-delta T cells. Receptor source: a human donor. It is not recorded whose cells these are; they may come from a transplant donor. This table probably holds off-target reads from a library built for another chain.

With regard to this clone: One base away lies a much larger clone, so this may be a sequencing read error. This chain joins TRDV2 and TRDJ1; the D gene is possibly TRDD3 (6 bases). Germline V gives CDR1 GEAIGNYY, CDR2 EKD. The CDR3 is 14 amino acids. The V end was cut by 3 bases, the J end by 5 bases, with 15 bases between. Written as DNA, the CDR3 is TGTGCCTGTGACCAGTTGAGGGGGGAAGATAAACTCATCTTT. This sequence encodes CACDQLRGEDKLIF.

This clone was counted once. A read error may explain this, as a much larger clone is one base away. The chain is built from TRDV2 and TRDJ1, with D possibly matching TRDD3 (6 bases). Germline CDR1 and CDR2: GEAIGNYY and EKD. The CDR3 runs to 14 residues. The CDR3 loop is CACDQLRGGDKPIF. The CDR3 bases are TGTGCCTGTGACCAGTTGAGGGGGGGAGATAAACCCATCTTT.

On this clone itself: Since a much larger clone is just one base distant, this may be a read error. V is TRDV2 and J is TRDJ1; unclear D gene. The length of the CDR3 is 14 residues. The germline gives CDR1 GEAIGNYY, CDR2 EKD. With 0 bases removed from V and 3 bases from J, the gap between germline ends came to 10 bases. The DNA for the CDR3 is TGTGCCTGTGACACCGTTACTCACCCCGATAAACTCATCTTT. Its translation is CACDTVTHPDKLIF.

The CDR3 bases are TGTGCCTGTGACACCATTGGGGGATACTCGGGCGATAAACTCATCTTT. It is translated as CACDTIGGYSGDKLIF. This chain joins TRDV2 and TRDJ1; 10 nucleotides align to TRDD3. The CDR3 length is 16 residues. V was pared by 0 bases and J by 4 bases, with 7 bases of the junction left unmatched. Looked up from germline, CDR1 is GEAIGNYY and CDR2 is EKD.

This chain uses TRDV2 with TRDJ1; 10 bases are shared with TRDD3. The V and J ends lost 2 bases and 2 bases, in that order; junction bases with no gene match: 7. The CDR3 is made up of 16 amino acids. Germline V gives CDR1 GEAIGNYY, CDR2 EKD. DNA for the CDR3: TGTGCCTGTGACAGACTGGGGGATTTTTCGACCGATAAACTCATCTTT. Encoded protein: CACDRLGDFSTDKLIF.

This rearrangement joins TRDV2 to TRDJ1; D is undetermined. CDR1 GEAIGNYY and CDR2 EKD come from the germline V gene. Between the trimmed V and J ends, which lost 3 bases and 0 bases, there was a span of 49 bases. The CDR3 has 27 residues. CDR3 DNA: TGTGCCTGTGACCCTATTCTATTCCAACACGCCGATAACGTAAAAAACACGCGTCATACAAACACCGATAAACTCATCTTT. Protein sequence: CACDPILFQHADNVKNTRHTNTDKLIF.

In this sample, this clone turned up a few times. The CDR3 sequence: CACDTISNPGDYTDKLIF. CDR3 nucleotides: TGTGCCTGTGACACCATAAGTAATCCGGGGGATTACACCGATAAACTCATCTTT. V and J are TRDV2 and TRDJ1; TRDD3 matches at 7 bases. Germline values: CDR1 GEAIGNYY, CDR2 EKD. The CDR3 has 18 amino acids. Unmatched junction bases numbered 12, after V lost 0 bases and J lost 0 bases.

This clone has just one count. The V gene is TRDV2, the J gene TRDJ1; perhaps TRDD3 as D (6 bases). V lost 3 bases and J 3 bases, leaving 13 bases between the germline ends. This CDR3 has 14 residues. CDR1 is GEAIGNYY and CDR2 is EKD in the germline V gene. Written as DNA, the CDR3 is TGTGCCTGTGACGCCCTCAGGGGATCCGATAAACTCATCTTT. Translated: CACDALRGSDKLIF.

This clone appeared a single time. This chain uses TRDV2 with TRDJ1; possible D gene TRDD3, 6 bases. Germline CDR1 GEAIGNYY, CDR2 EKD. Trimming cost V 3 bases and J 7 bases, with 20 bases left between them. There are 15 residues in the CDR3. DNA for the CDR3: TGTGCCTGTGACCCAGTTGGCAGTACTGGGTCTAAACTCATCTTT. The encoded protein is CACDPVGSTGSKLIF.

The sample holds a few counts of this clone. A much larger clone lies a single base off, so this may be a read error. This sequence joins TRDV2 and TRDJ1; D gene ambiguous. The CDR3 consists of 14 residues. CDR1 is GEAIGNYY and CDR2 is EKD in the germline V gene. Trimming removed 3 bases at V and 1 base at J, with 11 bases between. The CDR3 spells CACDQVTTTDKLIF. CDR3 coding DNA: TGTGCCTGTGACCAAGTTACGACCACCGATAAACTCATCTTT.

The sample holds a few counts of this clone. This chain joins TRDV2 and TRDJ1, with D hard to call. CDR1 GEAIGNYY and CDR2 EKD come from the germline V gene. There are 14 residues in the CDR3. Trimming took 0 bases from V and 2 from J, leaving 9 bases between them. The CDR3 loop is CACDTVTLTDKLIF. CDR3 nucleotide sequence: TGTGCCTGTGACACCGTGACCTTGACCGATAAACTCATCTTT.

As regards this clone: The junction differs from germline at one of its ends, possibly a read error. V usage is TRDV2 and J usage is TRDJ2; tentatively, D is TRDD3 (6 bases). CDR3 length equals 18 residues. CDR1 is GEAIGNYY, CDR2 EKD, per germline. Here the CDR3 DNA reads TGTGCCCGTGACCCCCCCTGGGGACCTCTTGCTTTGACAGCACAACTCTTCTTT. It yields the protein CARDPPWGPLALTAQLFF.

Note on this clone: A read error is possible here, since a much larger clone lies one base away. This chain uses TRDV2 with TRDJ3; 7 nucleotides line up with TRDD3. The CDR3 sequence is 18 residues long. Looked up from germline, CDR1 is GEAIGNYY and CDR2 is EKD. The CDR3 sequence is CACDTGYALSWDNRQMFF. CDR3 sequence (DNA): TGTGCCTGTGACACCGGATACGCACTTTCCTGGGACAACCGACAGATGTTTTTC.

V usage is TRDV2 and J usage is TRDJ1; TRDD3 agrees at 7 bases. The CDR3 spans 16 residues. After removal of 7 bases from V and 0 bases from J, the junction contained 13 bases not matched to a gene. Germline V CDR1 and CDR2: GEAIGNYY, EKD. CDR3 protein: CACDVLGSRYTDKLIF. The CDR3, as DNA: TGTGCCTGCGACGTACTGGGGAGTCGGTACACCGATAAACTCATCTTT.

By share, this clone counts as large. This chain joins TRDV2 and TRDJ2; D is perhaps TRDD2 (8 bases). The V gene's germline CDR1 is GEAIGNYY and CDR2 EKD. The ends were cut back, 2 bases at V and 0 bases at J, with 18 bases in the middle. The CDR3 covers 18 residues. The CDR3 sequence is CACDRLPTGDTLTAQLFF. As DNA, the CDR3 is TGTGCCTGTGACAGGCTTCCTACCGGGGATACTTTGACAGCACAACTCTTCTTT.

Comment on this clone: A read error is possible here, since a much larger clone lies one base away. This sequence joins TRDV2 and TRDJ1; TRDD3 matches at 7 bases. The germline V gene has CDR1 GEAIGNYY and CDR2 EKD. V shed 3 bases and J 6 bases; nucleotides not matched to a gene: 18. The CDR3 sequence is 17 residues long. CDR3 protein: CACDAVSPGGILNKLIF. CDR3 bases: TGTGCCTGTGACGCCGTTTCCCCAGGCGGGATACTCAATAAACTCATCTTT.

V gene TRDV2 combines with J gene TRDJ1; TRDD3 matches 13 bases. The CDR3 length is 18 residues. The germline V gene has CDR1 GEAIGNYY and CDR2 EKD. V shed 3 bases and J 3 bases; nucleotides not matched to a gene: 12. CDR3 nucleotide sequence: TGTGCCTGTGACCCCGTACTGGGGGATACGCGTCGGCCCGATAAACTCATCTTT. It codes for CACDPVLGDTRRPDKLIF.

For this clone: The junction departs from germline at one end; a sequencing error may be responsible. V usage is TRDV2 and J usage is TRDJ1; the match to TRDD3 covers 11 bases. Per the germline V gene, CDR1 is GEAIGNYY and CDR2 is EKD. The CDR3 extends over 15 amino acids. The CDR3 loop is CACDAVGDTSDNLIF. CDR3 nucleotide sequence: TGTGCCTGTGACGCAGTGGGGGATACGAGCGATAACCTCATCTTT.

Worth noting for this clone: An end of the junction does not agree with germline; a read error may underlie this. V is TRDV2 and J is TRDJ1; 12 nucleotides match TRDD3. This CDR3 spans 17 amino acids. Germline V gene data show CDR1 as GEAIGNYY and CDR2 as EKD. The CDR3: CACDLLGDTGDTDRLIF. CDR3 nucleotide sequence: TGTGCCTGTGATCTCCTGGGGGATACGGGGGACACCGATAGACTCATCTTT.

CDR3 sequence reads: CACDTTWGPQTYTDKLIF. CDR3 coding DNA: TGTGCCTGTGACACAACCTGGGGACCGCAAACGTACACCGATAAACTCATCTTT. This chain uses TRDV2 with TRDJ1, with D maybe TRDD3 (6 bases). The germline V gene encodes CDR1 GEAIGNYY and CDR2 EKD. The CDR3 has 18 residues. V was clipped by 1 base and J by 0 bases, with 20 bases between them.

This chain joins TRDV2 and TRDJ1; 9 bases are a match to TRDD3. Germline V gives CDR1 GEAIGNYY, CDR2 EKD. The CDR3 is made up of 17 amino acids. The V segment lost 0 bases and the J segment 0 bases; nucleotides outside the gene matches: 7. CDR3 sequence: CACDTVGDKRYTDKLIF. For the CDR3, the DNA is TGTGCCTGTGACACCGTGGGGGATAAAAGGTACACCGATAAACTCATCTTT.

This clone was observed a handful of times. The gene calls are TRDV2 and TRDJ1, with TRDD3 matching over 8 bases. The CDR3 extends over 17 amino acids. CDR1 GEAIGNYY and CDR2 EKD come from the germline V gene. Trimming removed 3 bases from V and 0 bases from J; junction bases left unmatched: 11. The CDR3 nucleotides are TGTGCCTGTGACCCCCTTACTGGGGGGGCTTACACCGATAAACTCATCTTT. This translates into CACDPLTGGAYTDKLIF.

This clone was seen a few times. The CDR3 bases are TGTGCCTGTGACGACCTGCAGTACACCGATAAACTCATCTTT. Protein product: CACDDLQYTDKLIF. J is TRDJ1 and V is TRDV2, with D unresolved. Germline V gives CDR1 GEAIGNYY, CDR2 EKD. CDR3 length: 14 residues. V was pared by 3 bases and J by 0 bases, with 10 bases between.

The chain recombines TRDV2 with TRDJ3, with 12 bases fitting TRDD3. J lost 0 bases, V lost 3 bases, and 8 bases had no gene match. The CDR3 sequence is 20 residues long. CDR1 and CDR2 (germline): GEAIGNYY, EKD. CDR3 bases: TGTGCCTGTGACCGGCTGGGGGATACGGCCAGCTCCTGGGACACCCGACAGATGTTTTTC. It yields the protein CACDRLGDTASSWDTRQMFF.

The V call is TRDV2, the J call TRDJ1, with 9 bases that match TRDD2. Germline CDR1 is GEAIGNYY and CDR2 is EKD. Losses at the gene ends were 3 bases for V and 3 bases for J; bases not matched to a gene: 13. This CDR3 contains 17 residues. The CDR3 sequence: CACDPLPTLISADKLIF. DNA for the CDR3: TGTGCCTGTGACCCCCTTCCTACCCTCATCTCTGCCGATAAACTCATCTTT.

The chain links TRDV2 to TRDJ1, with D unclear. Germline loops: CDR1 GEAIGNYY, CDR2 EKD. The CDR3 is 15 residues long. Between the trimmed V and J ends, which lost 0 bases and 0 bases, there was a span of 10 bases. The CDR3 spells CACDTVGRYTDKLIF. The CDR3 DNA reads TGTGCCTGTGACACCGTGGGTCGGTACACCGATAAACTCATCTTT.

The genes are TRDV2 and TRDJ3; TRDD3 matches at 7 bases. Germline V CDR1 and CDR2: GEAIGNYY, EKD. There are 18 residues in the CDR3. Trimming at V came to 4 bases and at J to 1 base, leaving 9 bases not matched to a gene. CDR3 coding DNA: TGTGCCTGTGATACTGGGGTCGCACAATCCTGGGACACCCGACAGATGTTTTTC. Translated, it gives CACDTGVAQSWDTRQMFF.

This clone was picked up a small number of times. The rearrangement links TRDV2 to TRDJ1; 13 bases are a match to TRDD3. Unmatched junction bases numbered 10, after V lost 0 bases and J lost 4 bases. The CDR3 runs to 18 residues. Germline V lookup: CDR1 GEAIGNYY, CDR2 EKD. The CDR3 region is CACDTVPTGGYDIDKLIF. The CDR3 DNA sequence: TGTGCCTGTGACACCGTACCGACTGGGGGATACGACATCGATAAACTCATCTTT.

In regard to this clone: At one of its ends the junction is not consistent with the germline gene, which may arise from a read error. The V gene is TRDV2, the J gene TRDJ3, with 8 bases fitting TRDD3. The CDR3 contains 19 residues. Germline loops: CDR1 GEAIGNYY, CDR2 EKD. The DNA for the CDR3 is TGTGCCTGTGACCGTACTGGGGGCCCAAGCTCCTTGGACACCCGACAGATGTTTTTC. Residues: CACDRTGGPSSLDTRQMFF.

As regards this clone: At one of its ends the junction is not consistent with the germline gene, which may arise from a read error. In DNA, the CDR3 is TGTGCCTGTGAATCACTGGGGGCTGTTACCGATAACCTCATCTTT. This encodes CACESLGAVTDNLIF. V is TRDV2 and J is TRDJ1, with TRDD3 identical over 8 bases. This CDR3 is built from 15 residues. From germline, CDR1 is GEAIGNYY and CDR2 EKD.